These 3 T cell receptor beta chains were sequenced from one sample in a study of cytotoxic CD8 clonotypes in ibrutinib-treated CLL. Here immunoSEQ multiplex PCR was the method, and the copy in TCRdb shows in-frame clones only, minus some. The sample consists of fewer than 30,000 clones, around 74% of them appearing once. This specimen was PBMCs, taken at disease progression, from a patient treated with ibrutinib. The receptors come from a human donor with chronic lymphocytic leukemia.

This chain connects TRBV2 to TRBJ2-7; D gene unclear. CDR3 length: 10 residues. The germline V and J ends were trimmed by 6 bases and 5 bases, with 5 bases remaining between them. The V gene's germline CDR1 is SNHLY and CDR2 FYNNEI. The CDR3, as DNA: TGTGCCAGCAGGGTGAACGAGCAGTACTTC. It yields the protein CASRVNEQYF.

The V call is TRBV7-9, the J call TRBJ2-7; 9 bases agree with TRBD1. This CDR3 spans 16 amino acids. J was trimmed by 2 bases and V by 5 bases; bases with no gene match: 10. Germline V gene data show CDR1 as SEHNR and CDR2 as FQNEAQ (reference sequence). The CDR3 reads CASSGLITGGAYEQYF. The CDR3 DNA follows: TGTGCCAGCAGCGGTTTGATCACAGGGGGCGCCTACGAGCAGTACTTC.

V usage is TRBV19 and J usage is TRBJ2-7; 7 bases are a match to TRBD2. This CDR3 comprises 14 residues. CDR1 is LNHDA, CDR2 SQIVND, per germline (reference sequence). The trim removed 6 bases at V and 1 base at J, leaving 6 bases unmatched. CDR3 amino acids: CASSVAGGSYEQYF. The CDR3 bases are TGTGCCAGTAGCGTCGCCGGGGGGTCCTACGAGCAGTACTTC.